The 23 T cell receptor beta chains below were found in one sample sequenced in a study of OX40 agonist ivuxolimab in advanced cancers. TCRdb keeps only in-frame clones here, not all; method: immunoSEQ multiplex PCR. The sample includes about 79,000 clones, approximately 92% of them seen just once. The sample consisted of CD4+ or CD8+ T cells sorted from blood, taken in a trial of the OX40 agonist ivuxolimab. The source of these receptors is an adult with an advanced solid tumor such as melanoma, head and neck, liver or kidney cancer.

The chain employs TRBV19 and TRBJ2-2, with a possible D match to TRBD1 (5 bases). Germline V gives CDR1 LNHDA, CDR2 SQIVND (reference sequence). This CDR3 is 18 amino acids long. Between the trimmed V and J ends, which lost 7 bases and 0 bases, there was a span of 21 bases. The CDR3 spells CASTQVGAWGPNTGELFF. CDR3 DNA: TGTGCCAGTACTCAGGTTGGGGCCTGGGGCCCGAACACCGGGGAGCTGTTTTTT.

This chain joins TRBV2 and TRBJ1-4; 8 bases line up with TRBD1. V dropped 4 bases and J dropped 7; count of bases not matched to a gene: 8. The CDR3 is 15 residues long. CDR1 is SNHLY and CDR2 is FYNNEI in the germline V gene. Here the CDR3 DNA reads TGTGCCAGCAGTGCACAGGGGGTAATGCTTGAAAAACTGTTTTTT. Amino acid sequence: CASSAQGVMLEKLFF.

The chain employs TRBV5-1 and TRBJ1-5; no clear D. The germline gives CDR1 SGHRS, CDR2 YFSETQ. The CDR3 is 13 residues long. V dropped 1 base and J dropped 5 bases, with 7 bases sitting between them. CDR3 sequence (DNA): TGCGCCAGCAGCTTGATGACCGATCAGCCCCAGCATTTT. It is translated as CASSLMTDQPQHF.

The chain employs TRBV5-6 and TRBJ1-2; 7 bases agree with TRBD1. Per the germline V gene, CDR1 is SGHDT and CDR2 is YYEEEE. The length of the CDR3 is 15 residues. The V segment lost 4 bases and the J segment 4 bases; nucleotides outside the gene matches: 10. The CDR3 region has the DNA TGTGCCAGCAGCAAGACAGGGTTTAGTGCCTATGGCTACACCTTC. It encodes CASSKTGFSAYGYTF.

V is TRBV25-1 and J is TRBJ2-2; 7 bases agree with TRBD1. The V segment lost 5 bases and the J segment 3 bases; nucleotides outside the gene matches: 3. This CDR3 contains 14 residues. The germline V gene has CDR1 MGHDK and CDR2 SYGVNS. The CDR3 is CASSPTGYTGELFF. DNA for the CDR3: TGTGCCAGCAGTCCGACAGGGTACACCGGGGAGCTGTTTTTT.

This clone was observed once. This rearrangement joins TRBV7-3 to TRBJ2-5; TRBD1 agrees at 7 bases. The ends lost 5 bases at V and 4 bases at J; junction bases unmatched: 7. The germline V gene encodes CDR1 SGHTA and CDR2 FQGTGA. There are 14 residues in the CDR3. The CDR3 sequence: CASSPTGTAETQYF. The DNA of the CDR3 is TGTGCCAGCAGCCCTACCGGGACAGCAGAGACCCAGTACTTC.

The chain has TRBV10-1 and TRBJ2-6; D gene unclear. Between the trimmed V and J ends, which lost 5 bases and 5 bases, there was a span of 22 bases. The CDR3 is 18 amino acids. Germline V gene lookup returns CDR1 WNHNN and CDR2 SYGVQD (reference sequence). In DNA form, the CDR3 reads TGCGCCAGCAGTAGGCTAAAAGATCCACAAAGTCGGGCCAACGTCCTGACTTTC. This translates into CASSRLKDPQSRANVLTF.

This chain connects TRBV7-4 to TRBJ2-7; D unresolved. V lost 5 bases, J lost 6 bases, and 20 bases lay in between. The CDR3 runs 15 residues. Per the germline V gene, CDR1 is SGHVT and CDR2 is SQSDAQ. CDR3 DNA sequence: TGTGCCAGCAGCCTATACCCCGGACGGGTCTGCGAGCAGTACTTC. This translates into CASSLYPGRVCEQYF. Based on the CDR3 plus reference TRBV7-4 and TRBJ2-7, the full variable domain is GAGVSQSPRYKVAKRGRDVALRCDSISGHVTLYWYRQTLGQGSEVLTYSQSDAQRDKSGRPSGRFSAERPERSVSTLKIQRTEQGDSAVYLCASSLYPGRVCEQYFGPGTRLTVT.

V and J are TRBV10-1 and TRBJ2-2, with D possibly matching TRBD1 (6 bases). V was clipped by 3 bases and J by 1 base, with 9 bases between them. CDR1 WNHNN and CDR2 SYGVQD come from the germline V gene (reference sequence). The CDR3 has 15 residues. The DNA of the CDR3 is TGCGCCAGCAGTGACGAACAGGGGAACACCGGGGAGCTGTTTTTT. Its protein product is CASSDEQGNTGELFF.

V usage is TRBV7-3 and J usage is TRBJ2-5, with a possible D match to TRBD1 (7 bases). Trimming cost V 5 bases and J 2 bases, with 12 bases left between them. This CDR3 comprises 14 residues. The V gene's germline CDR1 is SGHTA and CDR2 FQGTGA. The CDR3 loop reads CASSQGGSQETQYF. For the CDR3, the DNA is TGTGCCAGCAGCCAGGGGGGCAGTCAAGAGACCCAGTACTTC. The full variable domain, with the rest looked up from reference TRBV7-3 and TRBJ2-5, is GAGVSQTPSNKVTEKGKYVELRCDPISGHTALYWYRQSLGQGPEFLIYFQGTGAADDSGLPNDRFFAVRPEGSVSTLKIQRTERGDSAVYLCASSQGGSQETQYFGPGTRLLVL.

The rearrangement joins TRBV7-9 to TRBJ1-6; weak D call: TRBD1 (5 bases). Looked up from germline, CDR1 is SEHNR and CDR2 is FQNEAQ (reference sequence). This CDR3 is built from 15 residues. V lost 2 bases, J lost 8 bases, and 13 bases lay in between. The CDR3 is CASSLRPTGDSPLHF. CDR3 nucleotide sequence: TGTGCCAGCAGCTTACGGCCTACAGGAGATTCACCCCTCCACTTT.

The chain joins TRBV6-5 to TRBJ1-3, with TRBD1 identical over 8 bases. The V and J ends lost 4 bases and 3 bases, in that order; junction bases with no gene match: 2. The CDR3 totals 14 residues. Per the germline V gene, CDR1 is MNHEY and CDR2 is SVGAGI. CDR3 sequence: CASSLTGVGNTIYF. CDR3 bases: TGTGCCAGCAGTTTGACAGGGGTTGGAAACACCATATATTTT.

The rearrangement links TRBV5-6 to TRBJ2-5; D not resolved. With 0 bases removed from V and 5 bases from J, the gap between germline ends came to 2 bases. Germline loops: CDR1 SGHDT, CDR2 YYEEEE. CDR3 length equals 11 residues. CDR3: CASSLAETQYF. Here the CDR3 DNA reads TGTGCCAGCAGCTTGGCGGAGACCCAGTACTTC.

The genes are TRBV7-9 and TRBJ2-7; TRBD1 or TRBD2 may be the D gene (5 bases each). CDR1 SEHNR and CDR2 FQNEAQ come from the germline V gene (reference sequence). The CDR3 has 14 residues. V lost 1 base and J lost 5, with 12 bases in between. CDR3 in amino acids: CASSLGSSRDEQYF. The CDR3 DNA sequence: TGTGCCAGCAGCTTAGGTTCTAGCAGGGACGAGCAGTACTTC.

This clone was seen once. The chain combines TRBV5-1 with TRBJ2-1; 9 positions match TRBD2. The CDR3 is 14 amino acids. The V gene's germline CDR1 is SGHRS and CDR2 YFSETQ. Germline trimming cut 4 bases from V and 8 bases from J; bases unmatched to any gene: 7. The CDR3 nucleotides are TGCGCCAGCAGCCCGGGACTAGCTAGCGATGAGCAGTTCTTC. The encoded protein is CASSPGLASDEQFF.

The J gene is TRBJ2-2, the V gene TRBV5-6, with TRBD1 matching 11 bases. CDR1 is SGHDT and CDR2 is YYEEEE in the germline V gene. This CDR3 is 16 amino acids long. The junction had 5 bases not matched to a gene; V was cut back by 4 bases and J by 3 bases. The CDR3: CASSPGTGGHTGELFF. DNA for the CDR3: TGTGCCAGCAGCCCTGGGACAGGGGGTCACACCGGGGAGCTGTTTTTT.

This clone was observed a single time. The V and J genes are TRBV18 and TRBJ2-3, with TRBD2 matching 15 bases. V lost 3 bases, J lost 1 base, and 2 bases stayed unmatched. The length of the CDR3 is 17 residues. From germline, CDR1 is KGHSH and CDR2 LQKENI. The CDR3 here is CASSPRTSGRGTDTQYF. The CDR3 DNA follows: TGTGCCAGCTCACCCCGGACTAGCGGGAGGGGCACAGATACGCAGTATTTT.

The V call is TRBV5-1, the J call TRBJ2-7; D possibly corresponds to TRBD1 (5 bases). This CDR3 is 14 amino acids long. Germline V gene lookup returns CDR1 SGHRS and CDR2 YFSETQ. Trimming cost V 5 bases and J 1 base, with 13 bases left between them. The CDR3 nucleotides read TGCGCCAGCAGAAGGACAAGGGGTTCCTACGAGCAGTACTTC. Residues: CASRRTRGSYEQYF.

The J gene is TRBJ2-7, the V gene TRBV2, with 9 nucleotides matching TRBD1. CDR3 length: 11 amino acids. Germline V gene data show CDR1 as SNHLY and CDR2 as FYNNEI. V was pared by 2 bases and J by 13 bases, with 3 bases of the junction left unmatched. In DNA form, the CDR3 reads TGTGCCAGCAGTGAATGGGGACAGGGTTACTTC. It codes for CASSEWGQGYF.

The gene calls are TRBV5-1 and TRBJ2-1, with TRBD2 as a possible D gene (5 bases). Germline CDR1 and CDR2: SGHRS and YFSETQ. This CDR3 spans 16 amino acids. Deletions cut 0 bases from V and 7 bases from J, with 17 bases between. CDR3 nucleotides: TGCGCCAGCAGCTTGGCCGTGGGGAGCTCGGGGAATGAGCAGTTCTTC. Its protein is CASSLAVGSSGNEQFF.

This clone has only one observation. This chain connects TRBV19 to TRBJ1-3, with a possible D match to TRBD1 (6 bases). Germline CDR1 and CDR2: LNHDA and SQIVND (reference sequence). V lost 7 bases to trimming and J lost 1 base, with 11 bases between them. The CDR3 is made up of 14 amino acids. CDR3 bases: TGTGCCAGTAAACAGGGTTCATCTGGAAACACCATATATTTT. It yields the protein CASKQGSSGNTIYF.

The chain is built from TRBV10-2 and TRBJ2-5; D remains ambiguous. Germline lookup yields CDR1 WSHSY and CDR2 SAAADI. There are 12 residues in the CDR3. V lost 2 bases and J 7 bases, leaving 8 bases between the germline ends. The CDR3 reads CASSEPTGTQYF. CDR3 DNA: TGCGCCAGCAGTGAGCCTACTGGGACCCAGTACTTC.

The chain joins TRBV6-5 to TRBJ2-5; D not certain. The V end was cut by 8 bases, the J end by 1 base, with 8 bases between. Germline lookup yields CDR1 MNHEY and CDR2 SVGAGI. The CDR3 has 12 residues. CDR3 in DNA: TGTGCCAGCGCCCCGACCCAAGAGACCCAGTACTTC. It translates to CASAPTQETQYF.